These 28 T cell receptor beta chains were all obtained from the same sample, sequenced in a study of memory CD4+ T cells and cytomegalovirus serostatus. Produced via immunoSEQ multiplex PCR; TCRdb's table is partial and in-frame only. The table has about 58,000 clones, less than 85% seen once. The sort gate was single viable CD3+CD4+CD8-CD45RO+ cells for memory CD4+ T cells. Sequenced input: memory CD4+ T cells from blood. These receptors were collected from an adult in good health and CMV-seronegative. Some clones in this sample may be carry-over from other donors' samples.

The chain is built from TRBV19 and TRBJ1-5, with D uncertain. There are 16 residues in the CDR3. Trimming pared 5 bases from V and 3 bases from J, leaving 17 bases between. Germline CDR1 is LNHDA and CDR2 is SQIVND (reference sequence). Written as DNA, the CDR3 is TGTGCCAGTAGTTCCCGAGACGGAGCCTTCAATCAGCCCCAGCATTTT. Encoded protein: CASSSRDGAFNQPQHF.

The chain carries TRBV4-3 and TRBJ1-1; maybe TRBD1 (5 bases). The CDR3 totals 15 residues. V lost 0 bases, J lost 5 bases, and 13 bases lay in between. Germline CDR1 LGHNA, CDR2 YSLEER. CDR3 residues: CASSQDRAGETEAFF. The CDR3 bases are TGCGCCAGCAGCCAAGATAGGGCGGGGGAGACTGAAGCTTTCTTT.

This chain links TRBV7-9 with TRBJ2-6; tentative D call: TRBD1 (5 bases). V was pared by 6 bases and J by 4 bases, with 13 bases between. The V gene's germline CDR1 is SEHNR and CDR2 FQNEAQ (reference sequence). The CDR3 is made up of 15 amino acids. The CDR3, as DNA: TGTGCCAGCAGTAGAGCAGGGTCCGGGGCCAACGTCCTGACTTTC. Its protein product is CASSRAGSGANVLTF.

The chain recombines TRBV6-5 with TRBJ2-2; the D gene is possibly TRBD1 (6 bases). The V gene lost 4 bases and the J gene lost 3 bases, with 12 bases spanning the gap. This CDR3 spans 15 amino acids. From germline, CDR1 is MNHEY and CDR2 SVGAGI. In DNA, the CDR3 is TGTGCCAGCAGTTGGGACATCGGAGACACCGGGGAGCTGTTTTTT. Protein sequence: CASSWDIGDTGELFF.

The rearrangement links TRBV5-4 to TRBJ2-1; TRBD1 is a possible D gene (6 bases). The V gene lost 6 bases and the J gene lost 10 bases, with 14 bases spanning the gap. The CDR3 is 12 amino acids. Germline V gene lookup returns CDR1 SGHNT and CDR2 YYREEE (reference sequence). CDR3: CASTKQGYEQFF. The CDR3 bases are TGTGCCAGCACCAAACAGGGTTACGAGCAGTTCTTC.

V usage is TRBV30 and J usage is TRBJ2-2, with D uncertain. V was shortened by 0 bases and J by 5 bases, with 13 bases between the two germline ends. CDR1 and CDR2 (germline): GTSNPN, SVGIG (reference sequence). The CDR3 length is 15 residues. The CDR3 loop is CAWSVVGIVTGELFF. CDR3 coding DNA: TGTGCCTGGAGTGTTGTAGGGATTGTAACCGGGGAGCTGTTTTTT.

This clone was observed once. The chain carries TRBV5-1 and TRBJ2-4; the match to TRBD2 covers 8 bases. The CDR3 is 16 amino acids. With 0 bases clipped from V and 1 base from J, the junction kept 3 bases outside the gene matches. Germline V lookup: CDR1 SGHRS, CDR2 YFSETQ. This chain's CDR3 is CASSLGAGDAKNIQYF. The CDR3 nucleotides read TGCGCCAGCAGCTTGGGAGCGGGAGATGCCAAAAACATTCAGTACTTC.

This clone was counted once. The V call is TRBV30, the J call TRBJ2-3; 8 positions match TRBD1. CDR1 and CDR2 (germline): GTSNPN, SVGIG (reference sequence). This CDR3 has 15 residues. The V segment lost 2 bases and the J segment 1 base; nucleotides outside the gene matches: 5. The CDR3 spells CAWSIGTGRTDTQYF. As DNA, the CDR3 is TGTGCCTGGAGTATTGGGACAGGACGCACAGATACGCAGTATTTT.

The rearrangement joins TRBV5-1 to TRBJ2-7; D perhaps matches TRBD2 (5 bases). Germline V lookup: CDR1 SGHRS, CDR2 YFSETQ. V was clipped by 3 bases and J by 3 bases, with 10 bases between them. The CDR3 spans 13 residues. CDR3 amino acids: CASSSGRGYEQYF. In DNA form, the CDR3 reads TGCGCCAGCAGCTCCGGACGGGGCTACGAGCAGTACTTC.

The chain is built from TRBV28 and TRBJ2-2; TRBD2 matches at 9 bases. Germline CDR1 reads MDHEN; CDR2 reads SYDVKM. CDR3 length: 15 amino acids. J was trimmed by 7 bases and V by 3 bases; bases with no gene match: 6. The CDR3 sequence is CASSFAGGPGGELFF. The CDR3 DNA reads TGTGCCAGCAGTTTCGCGGGAGGGCCGGGCGGGGAGCTGTTTTTT.

The table lists this clone with a count of one. This chain joins TRBV28 and TRBJ2-1, with a weak D call TRBD2 (6 bases). The CDR3 has 15 amino acids. CDR1 MDHEN and CDR2 SYDVKM come from the germline V gene. The V end lost 5 bases, the J end lost 6 bases, and 17 bases lay between the germline ends. In DNA form, the CDR3 reads TGTGCCAGCAGTCAGAGCCTAACCGGGGGCAATGAGCAGTTCTTC. As protein: CASSQSLTGGNEQFF.

The gene calls are TRBV20-1 and TRBJ2-1; no clear D. Germline V gives CDR1 DFQATT, CDR2 SNEGSKA (reference sequence). The CDR3 length is 11 residues. Trimming removed 8 bases from V and 9 bases from J, with 14 bases in between. The CDR3 DNA reads TGCAGTACGACCAGCCGCACTGAGCAGTTCTTC. It yields the protein CSTTSRTEQFF.

CDR3 DNA: TGTGCCAGCAGCCCCCGGGCCAGGGGTAATAATGAAAAACTGTTTTTT. This encodes CASSPRARGNNEKLFF. The V call is TRBV7-2, the J call TRBJ1-4, with D possibly matching TRBD1 (6 bases). Per germline, CDR1 SGHTA and CDR2 FQGNSA. Trimming cost V 5 bases and J 4 bases, with 17 bases left between them. The CDR3 totals 16 residues. Together with reference TRBV7-2 and TRBJ1-4, the CDR3 gives the full variable domain: GAGVSQSPSNKVTEKGKDVELRCDPISGHTALYWYRQSLGQGLEFLIYFQGNSAPDKSGLPSDRFSAERTGGSVSTLTIQRTQQEDSAVYLCASSPRARGNNEKLFFGSGTQLSVL.

The chain couples TRBV9 to TRBJ2-7; TRBD2 matches 12 bases. CDR1 and CDR2 (germline): SGDLS, YYNGEE. The CDR3 is made up of 17 amino acids. V trimming: 4 bases; J trimming: 5 bases; junction bases outside the gene matches: 13. CDR3: CASSIQPLAGGSHEQYF. The CDR3 DNA follows: TGTGCCAGCAGCATCCAGCCCCTAGCGGGAGGGTCCCACGAGCAGTACTTC.

V usage is TRBV30 and J usage is TRBJ2-4, with D tentatively TRBD2 (5 bases). This CDR3 comprises 13 residues. The V gene lost 0 bases and the J gene lost 6 bases, with 9 bases spanning the gap. Germline V lookup: CDR1 GTSNPN, CDR2 SVGIG (reference sequence). The DNA of the CDR3 is TGTGCCTGGAGTGTACGTGAGGGAAACATTCAGTACTTC. It specifies CAWSVREGNIQYF.

The chain carries TRBV25-1 and TRBJ1-3; 7 bases are a match to TRBD1. CDR3 length: 13 amino acids. With V trimmed by 6 bases and J by 2 bases, 1 base remained unmatched. The V gene's germline CDR1 is MGHDK and CDR2 SYGVNS. CDR3 sequence: CASSTGAGNTIYF. For the CDR3, the DNA is TGTGCCAGCAGCACAGGGGCTGGAAACACCATATATTTT. Drawing the rest from reference TRBV25-1 and TRBJ1-3, the complete variable domain is EADIYQTPRYLVIGTGKKITLECSQTMGHDKMYWYQQDPGMELHLIHYSYGVNSTEKGDLSSESTVSRIRTEHFPLTLESARPSHTSQYLCASSTGAGNTIYFGEGSWLTVV.

This sequence joins TRBV6-6 and TRBJ1-5; 9 bases map to TRBD1. In germline, CDR1 is MNHNY, CDR2 SVGAGI (reference sequence). Unmatched junction bases numbered 7, after V lost 5 bases and J lost 11 bases. The CDR3 is 13 amino acids. Here the CDR3 reads CASSRDRVMAQHF. For the CDR3, the DNA is TGTGCCAGCAGTAGGGACAGGGTTATGGCCCAGCATTTT.

This chain uses TRBV5-4 with TRBJ2-7; the D call may be TRBD1 or TRBD2 (5 bases each). This CDR3 spans 15 amino acids. Per germline, CDR1 SGHNT and CDR2 YYREEE (reference sequence). The V end lost 9 bases, the J end lost 0 bases, and 19 bases lay between the germline ends. The CDR3 sequence is CATKLPGPSSYEQYF. CDR3 in DNA: TGTGCCACTAAACTACCGGGACCCAGCTCCTACGAGCAGTACTTC.

The V call is TRBV6-4, the J call TRBJ2-1; weak D call: TRBD1 (5 bases). Germline values: CDR1 MRHNA, CDR2 SNTAGT. The CDR3 totals 15 residues. With 2 bases removed from V and 4 bases from J, the gap between germline ends came to 12 bases. The CDR3 here is CASSDGRKGYNEQFF. DNA of the CDR3: TGTGCCAGCAGTGACGGGCGTAAGGGGTACAATGAGCAGTTCTTC.

CDR3 nucleotides: TGTGCCAGTAGATTAGGACTCCCCATGAACACTGAAGCTTTCTTT. It yields the protein CASRLGLPMNTEAFF. The genes are TRBV19 and TRBJ1-1; unclear D gene. Trimming shortened V by 6 bases and J by 0 bases, and 14 bases separated the two germline ends. The CDR3 loop spans 15 amino acids. Germline V gene sequence: CDR1 LNHDA, CDR2 SQIVND (reference sequence).

The rearrangement links TRBV30 to TRBJ2-3, with TRBD2 identical over 15 bases. Trimming took 5 bases from V and 0 from J; bases not matched to a gene: 15. The CDR3 spans 20 residues. Germline V gene sequence: CDR1 GTSNPN, CDR2 SVGIG (reference sequence). The CDR3 nucleotides read TGTGCCTGGGAAGTTTGGGGACTAGCGGGAGGAAATTCTAGCACAGATACGCAGTATTTT. Amino acids: CAWEVWGLAGGNSSTDTQYF. Supplemented by reference TRBV30 and TRBJ2-3, the full variable domain reads SQTIHQWPATLVQPVGSPLSLECTVEGTSNPNLYWYRQAAGRGLQLLFYSVGIGQISSEVPQNLSASRPQDRQFILSSKKLLLSDSGFYLCAWEVWGLAGGNSSTDTQYFGPGTRLTVL.

J is TRBJ1-3 and V is TRBV2, with D unclear. The ends were cut back, 6 bases at V and 0 bases at J, with 15 bases in the middle. CDR3 size: 16 residues. Germline CDR1 and CDR2: SNHLY and FYNNEI. The CDR3: CASRGSLAGSGNTIYF. The CDR3 DNA reads as TGTGCCAGCAGGGGTTCTTTAGCAGGCTCTGGAAACACCATATATTTT.

The chain employs TRBV28 and TRBJ2-7; TRBD2 agrees at 15 bases. The CDR3 loop spans 16 amino acids. The germline V gene has CDR1 MDHEN and CDR2 SYDVKM. V shed 2 bases, J shed 5 bases, and the junction held 4 bases outside the gene matches. CDR3: CASSLRGLAGGDEQYF. The CDR3 DNA is TGTGCCAGCAGTTTAAGGGGACTAGCGGGAGGTGACGAGCAGTACTTC.

The chain employs TRBV21-1 and TRBJ1-1. TRBV21-1 is described as a pseudogene. The CDR3 spans 13 residues. The CDR3 reads CASIWGANTEAFF. CDR3 coding DNA: TGTGCCAGCATCTGGGGGGCGAACACTGAAGCTTTCTTT.

This chain connects TRBV11-2 to TRBJ2-3, with D possibly called TRBD1 or TRBD2 (5 bases each). The length of the CDR3 is 12 residues. With 5 bases removed from V and 8 bases from J, the gap between germline ends came to 11 bases. Germline CDR1 reads SGHAT; CDR2 reads FQNNGV. CDR3 DNA sequence: TGTGCCAGCAGCCCGCCGGGACCTACGCAGTATTTT. This gives the protein CASSPPGPTQYF.

The chain carries TRBV4-1 and TRBJ2-3, with 8 bases aligning to TRBD2. V lost 4 bases and J lost 5; bases outside the gene matches: 14. Germline assignment: CDR1 MGHRA and CDR2 YSYEKL. CDR3 length: 17 residues. The chain's CDR3 is CASSRGGIVGMGDTQYF. As DNA, the CDR3 is TGCGCCAGCAGCCGCGGGGGGATTGTAGGGATGGGAGATACGCAGTATTTT.

V and J are TRBV18 and TRBJ1-6; D is unresolved. There are 12 residues in the CDR3. Trimming shortened V by 6 bases and J by 12 bases, and 12 bases separated the two germline ends. Germline CDR1 and CDR2: KGHSH and LQKENI. CDR3 sequence: CASSLAEEPLHF. The CDR3 bases are TGTGCCAGCTCCCTCGCCGAGGAACCCCTCCACTTT.

This clone was observed a single time. The genes are TRBV7-6 and TRBJ2-2; 11 bases are shared with TRBD2. Germline V gene lookup returns CDR1 SGHVS and CDR2 FNYEAQ. The V segment lost 4 bases and the J segment 5 bases; nucleotides outside the gene matches: 3. The CDR3 spans 15 residues. The CDR3 region has the DNA TGTGCCAGCAGCTCGCTAGCGGGAGGTACCGGGGAGCTGTTTTTT. This translates into CASSSLAGGTGELFF.